Listed below are T cell receptor beta chains from one sample, sequenced in a study of T cells in Graves' hyperthyroidism and ophthalmopathy. TCRdb re-called the multiplex PCR reads with MiXCR, one entry per CDR3 protein. The repertoire includes about 700,000 distinct CDR3 sequences, 14% of them detected once, and more than 8.5% sits in the top ten. Sequencing was done on a sample of blood. Receptors originate from a woman aged 18-29 years with Graves' hyperthyroidism. The CDR3 runs from the conserved cysteine through the conserved F or W. Fields, in order: CDR3 protein, CDR3 DNA, clone size, D gene, V gene, J gene. D genes are given only for firm matches. The size entry is marked missing in some rows and otherwise reads once, few, many or a size class.

CDR3aa: CASSERGLALGYEQYF; CDR3nt: TGTGCCAGCAGTGAACGAGGACTAGCATTGGGCTACGAGCAGTACTTC; abundance: many; d_gene: TRBD2; v_gene: TRBV6-1; j_gene: TRBJ2-7
CDR3aa: CASSDLSGSLNEKLFF; CDR3nt: TGTGCCAGCAGTGACCTGAGTGGCAGTCTTAATGAAAAACTGTTTTTT; abundance: .; d_gene: .; v_gene: TRBV25-1; j_gene: TRBJ1-4
CDR3aa: CAWSWSRLAGDADAQYF; CDR3nt: TGTGCCTGGAGTTGGTCCCGACTAGCGGGAGACGCAGATGCGCAGTATTTT; abundance: .; d_gene: TRBD2; v_gene: TRBV30; j_gene: TRBJ2-3
CDR3aa: CASSLRGGDGRPSWGYGYTF; CDR3nt: TGTGCCAGCAGTTTAAGGGGGGGCGATGGCCGTCCTTCCTGGGGGTATGGCTACACCTTC; abundance: many; d_gene: .; v_gene: TRBV12-3/TRBV12-4; j_gene: TRBJ1-2
CDR3aa: CASRRGHNEQFF; CDR3nt: TGTGCCAGCCGCAGGGGGCACAATGAGCAGTTCTTC; abundance: many; d_gene: TRBD1; v_gene: TRBV6-1; j_gene: TRBJ2-1
CDR3aa: CASSLGGSGSLADTQYF; CDR3nt: TGTGCCAGCAGCTTAGGGGGCAGCGGGAGTCTCGCAGATACGCAGTATTTT; abundance: many; d_gene: TRBD2; v_gene: TRBV7-9; j_gene: TRBJ2-3
CDR3aa: CASGIGAGGDNEQFF; CDR3nt: TGTGCCAGCGGCATAGGGGCGGGAGGGGACAATGAGCAGTTCTTC; abundance: many; d_gene: TRBD2; v_gene: TRBV27; j_gene: TRBJ2-1
CDR3aa: CASSLAGGTSDTQYF; CDR3nt: TGTGCCAGCAGTTTAGCGGGAGGAACGAGCGATACGCAGTATTTT; abundance: .; d_gene: TRBD2; v_gene: TRBV27; j_gene: TRBJ2-3
CDR3aa: CASSQDISSYNEQFF; CDR3nt: TGTGCCAGCAGCCAAGATATCTCTTCCTACAATGAGCAGTTCTTC; abundance: many; d_gene: .; v_gene: TRBV3-1; j_gene: TRBJ2-1
CDR3aa: CASSLLHEQYF; CDR3nt: TGTGCCAGCAGTTTACTACACGAGCAGTACTTC; abundance: .; d_gene: .; v_gene: TRBV12-3/TRBV12-4; j_gene: TRBJ2-7
CDR3aa: CATRMTGRAFTQYF; CDR3nt: TGTGCCACCAGAATGACTGGAAGGGCTTTTACGCAGTATTTT; abundance: .; d_gene: .; v_gene: TRBV15; j_gene: TRBJ2-3
CDR3aa: CASSLGTTLNNEQFF; CDR3nt: TGTGCCAGCAGCTTAGGGACTACACTTAACAATGAGCAGTTCTTC; abundance: few; d_gene: .; v_gene: TRBV7-9; j_gene: TRBJ2-1
CDR3aa: CASKAGSATDTQYF; CDR3nt: TGTGCCAGCAAGGCCGGGAGCGCTACAGATACGCAGTATTTT; abundance: many; d_gene: .; v_gene: TRBV7-8; j_gene: TRBJ2-3
CDR3aa: CASSDNLAGGVHEQYF; CDR3nt: TGTGCCAGCAGCGATAACTTAGCGGGAGGAGTTCACGAGCAGTACTTC; abundance: many; d_gene: TRBD2; v_gene: TRBV6-1; j_gene: TRBJ2-7
CDR3aa: CASSSRLAGGYNEQFF; CDR3nt: TGTGCCAGCAGCTCGCGACTAGCGGGGGGGTACAATGAGCAGTTCTTC; abundance: many; d_gene: TRBD2; v_gene: TRBV3-1; j_gene: TRBJ2-1
CDR3aa: CASSLSRGSLNEQFF; CDR3nt: TGTGCCAGCAGCTTAAGCCGCGGGAGTCTAAATGAGCAGTTCTTC; abundance: few; d_gene: TRBD2; v_gene: TRBV7-3; j_gene: TRBJ2-1
CDR3aa: CASKSLNTDAQYF; CDR3nt: TGTGCCAGCAAGTCTTTAAACACAGATGCGCAGTATTTT; abundance: many; d_gene: .; v_gene: TRBV6-1; j_gene: TRBJ2-3
CDR3aa: CASSPGTGDVTEAFF; CDR3nt: TGTGCCAGCAGCCCCGGGACAGGGGACGTCACTGAAGCTTTCTTT; abundance: .; d_gene: TRBD1; v_gene: TRBV5-6; j_gene: TRBJ1-1
CDR3aa: CASSISGLGNEQFF; CDR3nt: TGTGCCAGTAGTATTAGCGGTCTTGGCAATGAGCAGTTCTTC; abundance: few; d_gene: .; v_gene: TRBV19; j_gene: TRBJ2-1
CDR3aa: CASNDGNLDEQYF; CDR3nt: TGTGCCAGCAACGACGGAAATCTGGACGAGCAGTACTTC; abundance: many; d_gene: .; v_gene: TRBV7-9; j_gene: TRBJ2-7